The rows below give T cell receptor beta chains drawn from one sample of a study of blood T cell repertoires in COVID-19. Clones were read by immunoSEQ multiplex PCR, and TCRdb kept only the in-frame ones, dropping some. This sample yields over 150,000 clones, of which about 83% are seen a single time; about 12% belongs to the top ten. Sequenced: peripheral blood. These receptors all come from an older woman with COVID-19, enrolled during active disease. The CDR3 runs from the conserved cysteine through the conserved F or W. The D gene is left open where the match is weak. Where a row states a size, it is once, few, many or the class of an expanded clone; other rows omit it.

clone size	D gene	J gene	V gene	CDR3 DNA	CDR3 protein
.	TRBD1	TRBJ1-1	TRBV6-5	TGTGCCAGCAGGATAACAGGGGTCGCTTTCTTT	CASRITGVAFF
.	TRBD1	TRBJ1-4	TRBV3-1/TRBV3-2	TGTGCCAGCAGCCAAGCCGGGACAGGGGAATTTGGCGAAAAACTGTTTTTT	CASSQAGTGEFGEKLFF
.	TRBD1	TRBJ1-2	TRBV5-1	TGCGCCAGCAGCAGCACCAGGGGGAGTAACTATGGCTACACCTTC	CASSSTRGSNYGYTF
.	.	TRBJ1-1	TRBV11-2	TGTGCCAGCACCCGACAGAGCTTAATTACTGAAGCTTTCTTT	CASTRQSLITEAFF
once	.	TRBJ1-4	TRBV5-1	TGCGCCAGCAGCTTCGCCGCGGGAGGCACTAATGAAAAACTGTTTTTT	CASSFAAGGTNEKLFF
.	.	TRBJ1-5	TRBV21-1	TGTGCCAGCATGATACAGGGGTGCAATCAGCCCCAGCATTTT	CASMIQGCNQPQHF
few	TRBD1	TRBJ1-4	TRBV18	TGTGCCAGCTCACCATCACCGACAGGGAATAATGAAAAACTGTTTTTT	CASSPSPTGNNEKLFF
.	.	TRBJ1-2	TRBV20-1	TGCAGTGCTAGCGGGACTCACGGCGACACCTTC	CSASGTHGDTF
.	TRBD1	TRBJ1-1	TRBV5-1	TGCGCCAGCAGCAGAACAGGGGGCTCCAACCCGAACACTGAAGCTTTCTTT	CASSRTGGSNPNTEAFF
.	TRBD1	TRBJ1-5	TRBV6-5	TGTGCCAGCAGTTTCCTCGTTACAGGGGCCCATCAGCCCCAGCATTTT	CASSFLVTGAHQPQHF
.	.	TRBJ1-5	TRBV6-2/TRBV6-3	TGTGCCAGCAGTTACTCGCGGGGTCCCAGTCAGCCCCAGCATTTT	CASSYSRGPSQPQHF
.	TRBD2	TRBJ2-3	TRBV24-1	TGTGCCACCAGTGATTTGGGACTAGCTAGCACAGATACGCAGTATTTT	CATSDLGLASTDTQYF
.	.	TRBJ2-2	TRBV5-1	TGCGCCAGCAGCCCCAGAGGTGAGAACACCGGGGAGCTGTTTTTT	CASSPRGENTGELFF
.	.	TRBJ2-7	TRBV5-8	TGTGCCAGCAGCTTCCTCTACGAGCAGTACTTC	CASSFLYEQYF
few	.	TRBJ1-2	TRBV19	TGTGCCAGTAGTATAGACCGACAGGTATATGGCTACACCTTC	CASSIDRQVYGYTF
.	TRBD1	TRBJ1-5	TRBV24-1	TGTGCCACCAGTGACCCAGGGGGTAGTCAGCCCCAGCATTTT	CATSDPGGSQPQHF
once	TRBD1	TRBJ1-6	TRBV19	TGTGCCACTAGACAGGGGAATTCACCCCTCCACTTT	CATRQGNSPLHF
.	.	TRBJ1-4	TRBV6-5	TGTGCCAGCAGCCCCGGTGACGGGAAGGAAAAACTGTTTTTT	CASSPGDGKEKLFF
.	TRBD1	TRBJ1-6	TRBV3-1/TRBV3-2	TGTGCCAGCAGCCCCCAGCAGGGGGCTTCTCTCTCCTATAATTCACCCCTCCACTTT	CASSPQQGASLSYNSPLHF
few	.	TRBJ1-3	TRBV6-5	TGTGCCAGCATTCAGTCGGGGATCTCTGGAAACACCATATATTTT	CASIQSGISGNTIYF
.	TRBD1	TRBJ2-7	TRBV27	TGTGCCAGCAGTTTATTAGTGACAGGGGGCACCTACGAGCAGTACTTC	CASSLLVTGGTYEQYF
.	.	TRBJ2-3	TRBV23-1	TGCGCCAGCACAACTCAAGGGGATTCAGATACGCAGTATTTT	CASTTQGDSDTQYF
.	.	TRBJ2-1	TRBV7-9	TGTGCCAGCAGCTTAGACTCTCCTTTCTACAATGAGCAGTTCTTC	CASSLDSPFYNEQFF
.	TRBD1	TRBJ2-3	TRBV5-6	TGTGCCAGCAGCTTCCGACAGGGGCCTTCTCTATATACGCAGTATTTT	CASSFRQGPSLYTQYF
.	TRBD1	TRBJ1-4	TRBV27	TGTGCCAGCAGTTGGAGACAGGGCACTAATGAAAAACTGTTTTTT	CASSWRQGTNEKLFF
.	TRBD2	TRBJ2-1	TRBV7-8	TGTGCCAGCAGCTTAGTTCTAGCGGGAGGGGGTGAGCAGTTCTTC	CASSLVLAGGGEQFF
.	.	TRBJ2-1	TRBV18	TGTGCCAGCTCACCCAGGGTCCTTAGCGGAACCTACAATGAGCAGTTCTTC	CASSPRVLSGTYNEQFF
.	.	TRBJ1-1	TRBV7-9	TGTGCCAGCAGCCAGCCCGGACAGAGACTTGAAGCTTTCTTT	CASSQPGQRLEAFF
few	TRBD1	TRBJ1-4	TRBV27	TGTGCCAGCAAGTATCAGGGGGCGAATGAAAAACTGTTTTTT	CASKYQGANEKLFF
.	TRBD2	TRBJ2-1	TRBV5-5	TGTGCCACCGGAGGCGGGGGAGGGCATGAGCAGTTCTTC	CATGGGGGHEQFF
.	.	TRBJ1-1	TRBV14	TGTGCCAGCAGCCAAGCGGGCGGTGGGAGGACTGAAGCTTTCTTT	CASSQAGGGRTEAFF
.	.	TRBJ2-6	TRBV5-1	TGCGCCAGCAGCCCACAGTTACGCCCCTGGGGCCCCTCTGGGGCCAACGTCCTGACTTTC	CASSPQLRPWGPSGANVLTF
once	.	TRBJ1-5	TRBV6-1	TGTGCCAGCAGTGAGTCAGGCAATCAGCCCCAGCATTTT	CASSESGNQPQHF
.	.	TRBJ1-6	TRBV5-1	TGCGCCAGCAGCTTGGGACAGGTCCTTTCTAATTCACCCCTCCACTTT	CASSLGQVLSNSPLHF
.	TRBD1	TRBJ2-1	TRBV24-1	TGTGCCACCAGTGGGCGGACAGGGTTTGGGTACAATGAGCAGTTCTTC	CATSGRTGFGYNEQFF
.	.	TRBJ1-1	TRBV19	TGTGCCAGTAGTATCCAACAGGGTTTTAACACTGAAGCTTTCTTT	CASSIQQGFNTEAFF
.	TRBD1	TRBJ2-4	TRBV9	TGTGCCAGCAGCGTAGAGGGGACAGGCGGAAACATTCAGTACTTC	CASSVEGTGGNIQYF
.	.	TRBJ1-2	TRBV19	TGTGCCAGTAGTATAGCCAGGTCTGGTGGCTACACCTTC	CASSIARSGGYTF
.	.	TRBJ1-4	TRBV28	TGTGCCAGCACTCCCGGGGACTCAACTAATGAAAAACTGTTTTTT	CASTPGDSTNEKLFF
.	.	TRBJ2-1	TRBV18	TGTGCCAGCTCACCAAGTGGCAGTAATGAGCAGTTCTTC	CASSPSGSNEQFF
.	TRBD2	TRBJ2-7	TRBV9	TGTGCCAGCAGCGTAGGGGCTAGCGGGAGTTCCGAGCAGTACTTC	CASSVGASGSSEQYF
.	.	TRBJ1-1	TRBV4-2	TGTGCCAGCAGCCAAGGGGGCTTGAACACTGAAGCTTTCTTT	CASSQGGLNTEAFF
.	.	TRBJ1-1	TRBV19	TGTGCCAGTAGTCTCCAGGGGCGCCGGGGTCTCACTGAAGCTTTCTTT	CASSLQGRRGLTEAFF
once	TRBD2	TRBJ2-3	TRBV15	TGTGCCACCAGCCGGGGCAGCGGGAGTCGAGATACGCAGTATTTT	CATSRGSGSRDTQYF
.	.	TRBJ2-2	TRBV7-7	TGTGCTAGCAGCTCATTACAGGGCACCGGGGAGCTGTTTTTT	CASSSLQGTGELFF
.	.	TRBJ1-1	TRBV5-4	TGTGCCAGCAGCCCCGGCTCCAGGAACGCTAACACTGAAGCTTTCTTT	CASSPGSRNANTEAFF
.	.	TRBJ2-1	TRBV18	TGTGCCAGCTCCCACGGCGGCGGAGAGCAGTTCTTC	CASSHGGGEQFF